The 23 T cell receptor beta chains below come from one sample, sequenced in a study of T-cell memory formation after mild COVID-19 (dated by TCRdb to 2020 to 2023). Receptor amplification or capture employed 5' RACE. The sequencing machine was an Illumina NovaSeq 6000. TCRdb took the public reads, trimmed them with fastp at Q25, ran MiXCR for clone calling and kept in-frame beta chains. Records with the same CDR3 protein are collapsed into one entry carrying the most frequent genes and DNA. This sample comprises around 390,000 distinct CDR3 sequences, approximately 15% of them detected only once. The ten largest make up 20% to 25% of the sample. Material: PBMCs or a T cell subset sorted from them (not recorded which). Receptor source: a man aged 18 to 35 who had mild COVID-19 (a few samples of this study predate the infection). The sample titles of this study are shuffled in the database, so cell type and time point are left out; the donor was told from shared clones.

The chain recombines TRBV7-3 with TRBJ2-7; 8 bases align to TRBD1. The CDR3 extends over 14 amino acids. Losses at the gene ends were 5 bases for V and 1 base for J; bases not matched to a gene: 4. The germline V gene has CDR1 SGHTA and CDR2 FQGTGA. In DNA, the CDR3 is TGTGCCAGCAGCGCAGGGGGCCCATCCTACGAGCAGTACTTC. Encoded protein: CASSAGGPSYEQYF.

This clonotype showed up just a few times. The chain couples TRBV5-6 to TRBJ2-2, with a possible D match to TRBD1 (7 bases). The ends were cut back, 4 bases at V and 4 bases at J, with 14 bases in the middle. The CDR3 sequence is 15 residues long. The V gene's germline CDR1 is SGHDT and CDR2 YYEEEE. CDR3 DNA: TGTGCCAGCAGCCAGGGGGGCAGGGGCACCGGGGAGCTGTTTTTT. This encodes CASSQGGRGTGELFF. The whole variable domain, filled in from reference TRBV5-6 and TRBJ2-2, reads DAGVTQSPTHLIKTRGQQVTLRCSPKSGHDTVSWYQQALGQGPQFIFQYYEEEERQRGNFPDRFSGHQFPNYSSELNVNALLLGDSALYLCASSQGGRGTGELFFGEGSRLTVL.

The chain uses TRBV20-1 and TRBJ1-5, with a possible D match to TRBD1 (6 bases). The CDR3 has 14 residues. CDR1 and CDR2 (germline): DFQATT, SNEGSKA (reference sequence). The ends were cut back, 3 bases at V and 1 base at J, with 10 bases in the middle. CDR3 amino acids: CSARAGTSNQPQHF. In nucleotides, the CDR3 is TGCAGTGCTAGGGCAGGGACAAGCAATCAGCCCCAGCATTTT.

The chain has TRBV5-1 and TRBJ1-4; TRBD1 aligns across 7 bases. Germline V gene lookup returns CDR1 SGHRS and CDR2 YFSETQ. This CDR3 comprises 16 residues. Unmatched junction bases numbered 2, after V lost 0 bases and J lost 0 bases. CDR3 protein: CASSLGTGATNEKLFF. Written as DNA, the CDR3 is TGCGCCAGCAGCTTGGGGACAGGCGCAACTAATGAAAAACTGTTTTTT.

This clonotype came up a few times. This rearrangement joins TRBV4-1 to TRBJ1-2; D might be TRBD1 (5 bases). Per germline, CDR1 MGHRA and CDR2 YSYEKL. V was clipped by 1 base and J by 7 bases, with 13 bases between them. The CDR3 has 14 residues. The CDR3 protein is CASSQAEGFGGYTF. As DNA, the CDR3 is TGCGCCAGCAGCCAAGCAGAGGGGTTTGGTGGCTACACCTTC.

V and J are TRBV18 and TRBJ1-2, with D unresolved. The germline V and J ends were trimmed by 3 bases and 6 bases, with 11 bases remaining between them. CDR1 is KGHSH, CDR2 LQKENI, per germline. The CDR3 contains 13 residues. The DNA for the CDR3 is TGTGCCAGCTCACCGACAAGGGATCATGGCTACACCTTC. Translated: CASSPTRDHGYTF.

This clonotype was seen only a few times. The V gene is TRBV7-2, the J gene TRBJ1-6, with a possible D match to TRBD1 (5 bases). Germline V CDR1 and CDR2: SGHTA, FQGNSA. Deletions cut 2 bases from V and 9 bases from J, with 14 bases between. This CDR3 contains 15 residues. The CDR3 sequence is CASSLQGRIGSPLHF. CDR3 DNA sequence: TGTGCCAGCAGCTTACAGGGCCGGATTGGTTCACCCCTCCACTTT.

The chain employs TRBV7-9 and TRBJ2-2; weak D call: TRBD2 (6 bases). V was trimmed by 5 bases and J by 3 bases, leaving 13 bases between them. CDR3 size: 15 residues. Germline-derived CDR1 and CDR2 are SEHNR and FQNEAQ (reference sequence). The CDR3 spells CASSPRGGDTGELFF. The CDR3 coding sequence is TGTGCCAGCAGCCCCCGGGGCGGGGACACCGGGGAGCTGTTTTTT.

The sample holds many counts of this clonotype. The rearrangement joins TRBV27 to TRBJ1-1; perhaps TRBD1 as D (5 bases). Deletions cut 4 bases from V and 11 bases from J, with 17 bases between. The length of the CDR3 is 13 residues. Germline CDR1 is MNHEY and CDR2 is SMNVEV (reference sequence). Here the CDR3 reads CASSWDPGRKAFF. The CDR3 nucleotides are TGTGCCAGCAGTTGGGACCCCGGCAGAAAGGCTTTCTTT.

The chain carries TRBV6-2 or TRBV6-3 and TRBJ2-4, with 8 nucleotides matching TRBD2. The CDR3 length is 17 residues. V lost 0 bases to trimming and J lost 2 bases; unmatched junction nucleotides: 6. The germline CDR1 and CDR2 sequences are MNHEY and SVGEGT. The CDR3 DNA is TGTGCCAGCAGTTACTCCGGGACTAGAAGTACCAAAAACATTCAGTACTTC. It translates to CASSYSGTRSTKNIQYF.

The chain joins TRBV12-3 or TRBV12-4 to TRBJ1-2; D unresolved. This CDR3 is 11 amino acids long. Trimming removed 6 bases at V and 5 bases at J, with 7 bases between. CDR3 nucleotides: TGTGCCAGCAGCAATGGTTATGGCTACACCTTC. The encoded protein is CASSNGYGYTF.

The rearrangement links TRBV20-1 to TRBJ1-3; TRBD1 agrees at 9 bases. The CDR3 sequence is 14 residues long. Germline CDR1 and CDR2: DFQATT and SNEGSKA (reference sequence). V shed 6 bases, J shed 4 bases, and the junction held 7 bases outside the gene matches. The DNA for the CDR3 is TGCAGTGCCAGAACAGGGGGCCCAGGAAACACCATATATTTT. Its translation is CSARTGGPGNTIYF.

This CDR3 is CASSYRDRGSGEAFF. The DNA for the CDR3 is TGTGCCAGCAGCTACCGGGACAGGGGGTCGGGTGAAGCTTTCTTT. The V call is TRBV7-2, the J call TRBJ1-1, with 11 bases matching TRBD1. The CDR3 runs to 15 residues. Unmatched junction bases numbered 8, after V lost 4 bases and J lost 7 bases. CDR1 and CDR2 (germline): SGHTA, FQGNSA.

A few counts support this clonotype. The chain has TRBV27 and TRBJ2-6, with TRBD2 matching 7 bases. Trimming took 2 bases from V and 3 from J; bases not matched to a gene: 7. Germline V gene sequence: CDR1 MNHEY, CDR2 SMNVEV (reference sequence). CDR3 length: 17 amino acids. As DNA, the CDR3 is TGTGCCAGCAGTTTAAGTACGGGGAGGGTTGGGGCCAACGTCCTGACTTTC. Its translation: CASSLSTGRVGANVLTF.

This clonotype has more than one count but fewer than ten. The gene calls are TRBV5-4 and TRBJ1-2; TRBD1 might be the D (5 bases). V lost 3 bases and J lost 4, with 13 bases in between. This CDR3 has 14 residues. Per germline, CDR1 SGHNT and CDR2 YYREEE (reference sequence). CDR3 sequence: CASSSGGAFYGYTF. The DNA for the CDR3 is TGTGCCAGCAGCTCCGGCGGGGCCTTCTATGGCTACACCTTC.

The chain is built from TRBV20-1 and TRBJ2-7; D ambiguous. The germline V gene has CDR1 DFQATT and CDR2 SNEGSKA (reference sequence). The ends were cut back, 3 bases at V and 3 bases at J, with 9 bases in the middle. The CDR3 length is 12 residues. The CDR3 DNA follows: TGCAGTGCTAGCAAGGGCAACTACGAGCAGTACGTC. Encoded protein: CSASKGNYEQYV.

This chain uses TRBV20-1 with TRBJ1-5; D not resolved. V lost 3 bases to trimming and J lost 4 bases, with 7 bases between them. CDR3 size: 12 residues. Germline V gene data show CDR1 as DFQATT and CDR2 as SNEGSKA (reference sequence). In nucleotides, the CDR3 is TGCAGTGCTAGTCCAGGAAATCAGCCCCAGCATTTT. It is translated as CSASPGNQPQHF.

Here the CDR3 reads CASSQEADRGYEQYF. The DNA of the CDR3 is TGCGCCAGCAGCCAAGAAGCCGACAGGGGATACGAGCAGTACTTC. The chain is built from TRBV4-3 and TRBJ2-7; 8 nucleotides line up with TRBD1. The CDR3 consists of 15 residues. V shed 0 bases and J 4 bases; nucleotides not matched to a gene: 5. Germline lookup yields CDR1 LGHNA and CDR2 YSLEER.

J is TRBJ2-7 and V is TRBV20-1; D is uncertain. There are 13 residues in the CDR3. Germline CDR1 is DFQATT and CDR2 is SNEGSKA (reference sequence). Trimming stripped 3 bases from V and 0 bases from J, with 9 bases between. This chain's CDR3 is CSARAQDSYEQYF. The CDR3 nucleotides read TGCAGTGCTAGGGCGCAGGACTCCTACGAGCAGTACTTC.

V and J are TRBV12-3 or TRBV12-4 and TRBJ2-1, with 11 nucleotides matching TRBD2. CDR3 size: 13 residues. J lost 9 bases, V lost 5 bases, and 3 bases had no gene match. In DNA form, the CDR3 reads TGTGCCAGCAGTCCTCTAGCGGGGGGTGAGCAGTTCTTC. Translating it yields CASSPLAGGEQFF.

This clonotype was counted only a few times. The chain is built from TRBV5-1 and TRBJ2-5, with TRBD2 matching 10 bases. Per germline, CDR1 SGHRS and CDR2 YFSETQ. V dropped 0 bases and J dropped 5; count of bases not matched to a gene: 4. The CDR3 extends over 15 amino acids. This CDR3 reads CASSLALLAGETQYF. In DNA, the CDR3 is TGCGCCAGCAGCTTGGCCCTACTAGCGGGGGAGACCCAGTACTTC.

This clonotype was counted between two and nine times. The rearrangement links TRBV4-3 to TRBJ2-3; tentative D call: TRBD2 (6 bases). In germline, CDR1 is LGHNA, CDR2 YSLEER. V was cut by 0 bases and J by 9 bases, with 16 bases left in between. CDR3 size: 15 residues. CDR3 residues: CASSQDHSGWGTQYF. The DNA of the CDR3 is TGCGCCAGCAGCCAAGATCACAGCGGGTGGGGGACGCAGTATTTT.

The CDR3 coding sequence is TGCGCCAGCAGCCGAAGTACGGGGTCCTATGGCTACACCTTC. This encodes CASSRSTGSYGYTF. The chain uses TRBV4-3 and TRBJ1-2; D is ambiguous. Germline assignment: CDR1 LGHNA and CDR2 YSLEER. V was trimmed by 4 bases and J by 4 bases, leaving 13 bases between them. The CDR3 sequence is 14 residues long.